The 20 T cell receptor beta chains presented below share a single source sample, sequenced in a study of T cells of healthy individuals (dated by TCRdb to the late 2010s). Library preparation employed 5' RACE. The sequencer was an Illumina MiSeq. The public reads were reanalyzed by TCRdb: fastp trimming at Q25, MiXCR alignment, in-frame beta chains only. When rows share a CDR3 protein, they turn into one entry using the most common DNA and genes. The sample yields more than 85,000 distinct CDR3 sequences; roughly a sixth were counted once. The ten top clones hold about 6.2% of the sample. The receptors stem from a human donor in good health.

This clonotype has just a few counts. The CDR3 here is CATSRDYGQAFF. CDR3 bases: TGTGCCACCAGCAGAGATTACGGACAAGCTTTCTTT. The gene calls are TRBV15 and TRBJ1-1; no definite D call. Germline V lookup: CDR1 LNHNV, CDR2 YYDKDF (reference sequence). This CDR3 contains 12 residues. The V and J ends lost 0 bases and 9 bases respectively, with 8 bases between them. Complete variable domain (other parts from reference TRBV15 and TRBJ1-1): DAMVIQNPRYQVTQFGKPVTLSCSQTLNHNVMYWYQQKSSQAPKLLFHYYDKDFNNEADTPDNFQSRRPNTSFCFLDIRSPGLGDTAMYLCATSRDYGQAFFGQGTRLTVV.

This clonotype has a handful of counts. This rearrangement joins TRBV3-1 to TRBJ2-5; maybe TRBD1 (7 bases). This CDR3 comprises 14 residues. In germline, CDR1 is LGHDT, CDR2 YNNKEL (reference sequence). V gave up 6 bases and J gave up 4 bases, with 15 bases separating them. The CDR3 sequence is CASSGGGGLETQYF. DNA for the CDR3: TGTGCCAGCAGTGGAGGAGGGGGCTTAGAGACCCAGTACTTC.

V is TRBV7-9 and J is TRBJ2-3; the D gene is possibly TRBD1 (5 bases). Trimming pared 2 bases from V and 5 bases from J, leaving 14 bases between. The CDR3 contains 15 residues. Germline CDR1 reads SEHNR; CDR2 reads FQNEAQ (reference sequence). CDR3 sequence: CASSLNLGQGDTQYF. The CDR3 DNA reads TGTGCCAGCAGCTTAAATCTGGGGCAGGGAGATACGCAGTATTTT.

The chain is built from TRBV28 and TRBJ2-4, with unresolved D. The CDR3 is 14 residues long. V shed 5 bases and J shed 1 base, with 9 bases lying between them. Germline V gene sequence: CDR1 MDHEN, CDR2 SYDVKM. The DNA of the CDR3 is TGTGCCAGCAGTAAGATTTTGGCCAAAAACATTCAGTACTTC. Translating gives CASSKILAKNIQYF.

With regard to this clonotype: A much bigger clone sits one base away, suggesting this may be a read error. The V gene is TRBV6-5, the J gene TRBJ2-3; TRBD2 agrees at 10 bases. The junction had 13 bases not matched to a gene; V was cut back by 2 bases and J by 5 bases. The CDR3 length is 18 residues. Germline values: CDR1 MNHEY, CDR2 SVGAGI. In nucleotides, the CDR3 is TGTGCCAGCAGTTACCTACGGCTGGCTAGCGGGGGCATAGATACGCAGTATTTT. This gives the protein CASSYLRLASGGIDTQYF.

The chain uses TRBV3-1 and TRBJ2-1; 12 nucleotides align to TRBD2. Germline V gene lookup returns CDR1 LGHDT and CDR2 YNNKEL (reference sequence). Losses at the gene ends were 4 bases for V and 5 bases for J; bases not matched to a gene: 3. The CDR3 loop spans 15 amino acids. The CDR3 sequence is CASSPRLAGDNEQFF. Here the CDR3 DNA reads TGTGCCAGCAGCCCCCGACTAGCGGGGGACAATGAGCAGTTCTTC.

This clonotype was counted only a few times. The CDR3 DNA reads as TGTGCCAGCACCGGTGAGGGGCTCAGGGGCTACACCTTC. Amino acids: CASTGEGLRGYTF. This sequence joins TRBV28 and TRBJ1-2, with TRBD1 as a possible D gene (5 bases). CDR1 MDHEN and CDR2 SYDVKM come from the germline V gene. V dropped 7 bases and J dropped 8 bases, with 17 bases sitting between them. This CDR3 has 13 amino acids.

The chain carries TRBV11-2 and TRBJ2-3; unclear D gene. CDR1 is SGHAT, CDR2 FQNNGV, per germline. V shed 8 bases and J shed 3 bases, with 3 bases lying between them. There are 10 residues in the CDR3. The DNA for the CDR3 is TGTGCCAGCGGAACAGATACGCAGTATTTT. Protein sequence: CASGTDTQYF.

As regards this clonotype: A read error may be the cause here, since a much bigger clone is one base away. The chain recombines TRBV7-2 with TRBJ1-3, with D uncertain. The CDR3 length is 16 residues. Trimming took 5 bases from V and 4 from J, leaving 18 bases between them. From germline, CDR1 is SGHTA and CDR2 FQGNSA. The CDR3 DNA reads as TGTGCCAGCAGCCAGGACCGACACGGAAACGGAAACACCATATATTTT. Protein sequence: CASSQDRHGNGNTIYF.

This clonotype occurred many times. The chain is built from TRBV4-1 and TRBJ2-7, with a possible D match to TRBD1 (5 bases). Trimming removed 5 bases from V and 5 bases from J, with 16 bases in between. The CDR3 has 14 amino acids. Germline-derived CDR1 and CDR2 are MGHRA and YSYEKL. CDR3 protein: CASSNPGSRHEQYF. The CDR3 DNA follows: TGCGCCAGCAGCAACCCAGGGTCTAGGCACGAGCAGTACTTC.

The sample holds a few counts of this clonotype. The chain is built from TRBV28 and TRBJ2-7; D is uncertain. Trimming left V 6 bases short and J 4 bases short, with 4 bases between. This CDR3 is 10 amino acids long. Germline V gives CDR1 MDHEN, CDR2 SYDVKM. CDR3 residues: CASRGYEQYF. The DNA for the CDR3 is TGTGCCAGCAGGGGGTACGAGCAGTACTTC.

This clonotype was found a few times. This rearrangement joins TRBV12-3 or TRBV12-4 to TRBJ2-5; 10 nucleotides agree with TRBD1. The CDR3 is 15 residues long. The J segment lost 5 bases and the V segment lost 5 bases, leaving 8 bases of the junction unmatched. The CDR3 DNA reads TGTGCCAGCAGTAAGGGACAGGGGTTCGGGGAGACCCAGTACTTC. It codes for CASSKGQGFGETQYF.

This clonotype was found many times. The gene calls are TRBV7-8 and TRBJ1-1; D unresolved. This CDR3 region has 11 residues. Trimming removed 5 bases from V and 4 bases from J, with 5 bases in between. Germline loops: CDR1 SGHVS, CDR2 FQNEAQ. CDR3 protein: CASSQATEAFF. The DNA for the CDR3 is TGTGCCAGCAGCCAGGCCACTGAAGCTTTCTTT.

The V call is TRBV25-1, the J call TRBJ2-3, with a weak D call TRBD2 (5 bases). V was trimmed by 2 bases and J by 2 bases, leaving 11 bases between them. The CDR3 runs 15 residues. Germline CDR1 and CDR2: MGHDK and SYGVNS. The CDR3 sequence: CASSETGVTTDTQYF. CDR3 nucleotide sequence: TGTGCCAGCAGTGAAACCGGGGTCACCACAGATACGCAGTATTTT.

This clonotype was found many times. This chain joins TRBV7-8 and TRBJ1-2, with D hard to call. Per germline, CDR1 SGHVS and CDR2 FQNEAQ. The CDR3 totals 13 residues. The germline V and J ends were trimmed by 0 bases and 3 bases, with 5 bases remaining between them. CDR3 protein: CASSLADYYGYTF. In DNA, the CDR3 is TGTGCCAGCAGCTTAGCTGACTACTATGGCTACACCTTC. Full variable domain (outside the CDR3, taken from reference TRBV7-8 and TRBJ1-2): GAGVSQSPRYKVAKRGQDVALRCDPISGHVSLFWYQQALGQGPEFLTYFQNEAQLDKSGLPSDRFFAERPEGSVSTLKIQRTQQEDSAVYLCASSLADYYGYTFGSGTRLTVV.

V is TRBV28 and J is TRBJ2-1, with a weak D call TRBD2 (6 bases). Germline-derived CDR1 and CDR2 are MDHEN and SYDVKM. Trimming removed 6 bases at V and 8 bases at J, with 23 bases between. There are 16 residues in the CDR3. This chain's CDR3 is CASSPPWGRPSDEQFF. CDR3 nucleotides: TGTGCCAGCAGCCCCCCCTGGGGGAGGCCGTCGGATGAGCAGTTCTTC.

This clonotype was counted many times. The V gene is TRBV18, the J gene TRBJ2-7, with D hard to call. Trimming cost V 1 base and J 5 bases, with 9 bases left between them. Germline V lookup: CDR1 KGHSH, CDR2 LQKENI. The CDR3 runs to 13 residues. The chain's CDR3 is CASSPLVTHEQYF. In DNA form, the CDR3 reads TGTGCCAGCTCACCACTGGTGACCCACGAGCAGTACTTC.

V gene TRBV12-3 or TRBV12-4 combines with J gene TRBJ2-2, with D hard to call. The germline V and J ends were trimmed by 5 bases and 1 base, with 11 bases remaining between them. This CDR3 comprises 15 residues. DNA for the CDR3: TGTGCCAGCAGTCTTGGGCTACAGAACACCGGGGAGCTGTTTTTT. Its translation: CASSLGLQNTGELFF.

The chain has TRBV27 and TRBJ2-5, with 8 positions matching TRBD1. CDR3 length: 15 amino acids. V lost 3 bases and J lost 5; bases outside the gene matches: 8. The V gene's germline CDR1 is MNHEY and CDR2 SMNVEV (reference sequence). The CDR3 nucleotides are TGTGCCAGCAGTTTTCGGCAGGGGGCAGGGGAGACCCAGTACTTC. Translated, it gives CASSFRQGAGETQYF.

This clonotype was seen a handful of times. The chain uses TRBV15 and TRBJ2-5; D unresolved. There are 15 residues in the CDR3. With 0 bases removed from V and 1 base from J, the gap between germline ends came to 9 bases. CDR1 LNHNV and CDR2 YYDKDF come from the germline V gene (reference sequence). This CDR3 reads CATSREERFQETQYF. The CDR3 DNA follows: TGTGCCACCAGCAGAGAGGAACGGTTCCAAGAGACCCAGTACTTC.